This T cell receptor (beta chain) originates from a study of cytomegalovirus exposure and HLA in healthy donors. The study, taken as a whole, reports: Follow-up analysis found HLA locus-dependent TCR association rates, highest for DRB1 and lowest for HLA-C. Among the sequence variants, a highly shared cluster was likely an artifact of sequencing. Later analysis found that TCR beta chains associated with HLA were more clonally expanded than other, equally common chains.

The PCR had 60 Vbeta and 13 Jbeta primers. The method was immunoSEQ multiplex PCR; TCRdb's version includes in-frame clones alone and lacks a portion of them. This table has about 190,000 clones, about three quarters appearing once. CDR3 length equals 15 residues. V was shortened by 2 bases and J by 0 bases, with 9 bases between the two germline ends. The germline V gene has CDR1 SGHKS and CDR2 YYEKEE (reference sequence). About this clone: Its specificity is not known.

The sample taken for sequencing was PBMCs. This receptor was obtained from a woman between 35 and 50 years old in good health and CMV-seronegative. J is TRBJ1-3 and V is TRBV5-5, with TRBD1 as a possible D gene (5 bases). The CDR3 DNA reads TGTGCCAGCAGCTTCGACAGTTACTCTGGAAACACCATATATTTT. This sequence encodes CASSFDSYSGNTIYF.